The sample holds a few counts of the clone carrying this TCR beta chain. Repertoires were generated with immunoSEQ multiplex PCR, while TCRdb's copy carries only in-frame clones and drops some. The repertoire consists of 180,000 or so clones, with roughly 87% occurring once and the leading ten covering around 10%. Assignment of participants to cohorts was predicated upon participant-reported clinical history. The data originate from a study of blood T cell repertoires in COVID-19. Study at large: T cells, B-cell-depleted T cells, or PBMCs provided the cDNA or gDNA that served as material.

V lost 4 bases, J lost 5 bases, and 9 bases lay in between. The CDR3 length is 13 residues. The germline V gene has CDR1 LNHNV and CDR2 YYDKDF (reference sequence). Source material: PBMCs or T cells enriched from blood (not recorded which). The chain links TRBV15 to TRBJ2-1, with D possibly TRBD1 on 5 matching bases. The TCR sequence derives from a man aged 50 to 59 who had recovered from COVID-19. The CDR3 DNA follows: TGTGCCACCAGCACGGACATGCACAATGAGCAGTTCTTC. This codes for CATSTDMHNEQFF.